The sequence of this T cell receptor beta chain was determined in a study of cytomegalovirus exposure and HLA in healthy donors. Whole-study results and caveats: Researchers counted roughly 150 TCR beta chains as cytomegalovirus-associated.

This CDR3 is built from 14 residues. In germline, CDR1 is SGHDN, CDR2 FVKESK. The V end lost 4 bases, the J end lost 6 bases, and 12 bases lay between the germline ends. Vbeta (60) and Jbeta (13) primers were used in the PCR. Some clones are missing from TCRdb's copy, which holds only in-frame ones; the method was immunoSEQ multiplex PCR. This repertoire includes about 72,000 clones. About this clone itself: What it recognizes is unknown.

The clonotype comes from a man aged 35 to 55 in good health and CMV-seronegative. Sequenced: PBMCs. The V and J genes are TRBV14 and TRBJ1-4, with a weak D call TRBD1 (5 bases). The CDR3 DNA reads TGTGCCAGCAGCCGGGACTTCCCCGATGAAAAACTGTTTTTT. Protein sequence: CASSRDFPDEKLFF.